This section outlines one T cell receptor (beta chain) sequence together with its context. This sample is drawn from a study of blood T cell repertoires in COVID-19. Across the whole study: COVID-19 samples, acute and convalescent, were from the United States, Italy and Spain.

Trimming took 5 bases from V and 3 from J, leaving 11 bases between them. Germline CDR1 reads SQVTM; CDR2 reads ANQGSEA. CDR3 length: 12 amino acids. Original analysis: Reference gene primer amplification gave nucleated cell count estimates. Libraries were prepared by immunoSEQ multiplex PCR; TCRdb keeps only in-frame clonotypes and omits some of them. V and J calls and clone size are copied from that table; D and trimming were computed from the DNA. The table has about 67,000 clones, roughly nine tenths seen once. The source is a man aged 50 to 60 with active COVID-19. Sequencing input: peripheral blood. The V gene is TRBV29-1, the J gene TRBJ2-7; weak D call: TRBD1 (6 bases). The CDR3 DNA sequence: TGCAGCGTTTGGACAGCTATCTACGAGCAGTACTTC. Its protein product is CSVWTAIYEQYF.